One and the same sample provided the 16 T cell receptor beta chains below, sequenced in a study of control samples from healthy donors and cancer patients. The data were produced by immunoSEQ multiplex PCR, yet TCRdb's version contains in-frame clones alone and is incomplete. Among some 99,000 clones listed, roughly nine tenths were seen once. The sequenced sample was blood. The receptor source for this set is a human donor in good health. The donor label of this sample is uncertain.

The DNA of the CDR3 is TGTGCCAGCAGGGGCGGGAGCGCACGCACAGATACGCAGTATTTT. Residues: CASRGGSARTDTQYF. V is TRBV27 and J is TRBJ2-3; 7 bases line up with TRBD2. CDR1 MNHEY and CDR2 SMNVEV come from the germline V gene (reference sequence). The J segment lost 1 base and the V segment lost 6 bases, leaving 7 bases of the junction unmatched. The CDR3 is 15 amino acids.

The gene calls are TRBV29-1 and TRBJ1-3, with D maybe TRBD1 (6 bases). The germline gives CDR1 SQVTM, CDR2 ANQGSEA. Trimming cost V 6 bases and J 4 bases, with 10 bases left between them. CDR3 length: 12 residues. CDR3 sequence reads: CSVWTDGNTIYF. The CDR3 nucleotides are TGCAGCGTGTGGACAGACGGAAACACCATATATTTT. Full variable domain (outside the CDR3, taken from reference TRBV29-1 and TRBJ1-3): SAVISQKPSRDICQRGTSLTIQCQVDSQVTMMFWYRQQPGQSLTLIATANQGSEATYESGFVIDKFPISRPNLTFSTLTVSNMSPEDSSIYLCSVWTDGNTIYFGEGSWLTVV.

In its sample, this clone was seen once. The CDR3 DNA reads TGTGCCAGTTCTGCGGCTAACTATGGCTACACCTTC. Translation gives CASSAANYGYTF. The gene calls are TRBV12-3 or TRBV12-4 and TRBJ1-2; no definite D call. V was cut by 9 bases and J by 0 bases, with 8 bases left in between. The CDR3 length is 12 residues.

This chain joins TRBV19 and TRBJ1-3; the D is unclear. CDR3 size: 13 residues. The V and J ends lost 4 bases and 7 bases respectively, with 11 bases between them. Germline V gene lookup returns CDR1 LNHDA and CDR2 SQIVND (reference sequence). CDR3 protein: CASSTSTENTIYF. Here the CDR3 DNA reads TGTGCCAGTAGTACTTCAACAGAGAACACCATATATTTT. Based on the CDR3 plus reference TRBV19 and TRBJ1-3, the full variable domain is DGGITQSPKYLFRKEGQNVTLSCEQNLNHDAMYWYRQDPGQGLRLIYYSQIVNDFQKGDIAEGYSVSREKKESFPLTVTSAQKNPTAFYLCASSTSTENTIYFGEGSWLTVV.

The rearrangement joins TRBV14 to TRBJ2-3, with 8 nucleotides matching TRBD2. This CDR3 spans 14 amino acids. Trimming removed 1 base from V and 14 bases from J; junction bases left unmatched: 11. Germline V gene sequence: CDR1 SGHDN, CDR2 FVKESK. Here the CDR3 DNA reads TGTGCCAGCAGCCAAGCGGGCGGGGGGCCTAATCGGTATTTT. It translates to CASSQAGGGPNRYF.

The V call is TRBV30, the J call TRBJ2-6; a weak D match, TRBD2 (6 bases). CDR1 and CDR2 (germline): GTSNPN, SVGIG (reference sequence). This CDR3 region has 17 residues. V was trimmed by 7 bases and J by 3 bases, leaving 22 bases between them. CDR3 in amino acids: CAYPTGGELSGANVLTF. The DNA for the CDR3 is TGTGCCTACCCAACCGGGGGTGAGCTGAGTGGGGCCAACGTCCTGACTTTC.

This clone was counted between two and nine times. The chain employs TRBV27 and TRBJ1-2, with D possibly matching TRBD1 (6 bases). Germline CDR1 and CDR2: MNHEY and SMNVEV (reference sequence). This CDR3 contains 15 residues. Deletions cut 2 bases from V and 4 bases from J, with 14 bases between. Here the CDR3 DNA reads TGTGCCAGCAGTTTAACGTCGGGGGCTGTCTATGGCTACACCTTC. Translating gives CASSLTSGAVYGYTF.

V and J are TRBV5-1 and TRBJ2-7; D not resolved. The V end was cut by 0 bases, the J end by 6 bases, with 7 bases between. The CDR3 sequence is 12 residues long. CDR1 is SGHRS and CDR2 is YFSETQ in the germline V gene. Written as DNA, the CDR3 is TGCGCCAGCAGCTTGGTTGGCTCCGAGCAGTACTTC. This translates into CASSLVGSEQYF.

The chain employs TRBV28 and TRBJ2-2, with 12 bases identical to TRBD2. The CDR3 covers 15 residues. CDR1 and CDR2 from the germline V gene are MDHEN and SYDVKM. V gave up 10 bases and J gave up 6 bases; unmatched junction bases: 9. The CDR3 DNA reads as TGTGCCACCCAGGGACTAGCGGGCCCGGCCGGGGAGCTGTTTTTT. Translating gives CATQGLAGPAGELFF. Filled out from reference TRBV28 and TRBJ2-2, the complete variable domain reads DVKVTQSSRYLVKRTGEKVFLECVQDMDHENMFWYRQDPGLGLRLIYFSYDVKMKEKGDIPEGYSVSREKKERFSLILESASTNQTSMYLCATQGLAGPAGELFFGEGSRLTVL.

This chain links TRBV19 with TRBJ2-2; D possibly matches TRBD1 or TRBD2 (6 bases each). The CDR3 consists of 13 residues. CDR1 is LNHDA and CDR2 is SQIVND in the germline V gene (reference sequence). V dropped 6 bases and J dropped 6 bases, with 11 bases sitting between them. The DNA for the CDR3 is TGTGCCAGTAGAGGGGGGATCGCCGGGGAGCTGTTTTTT. Residues: CASRGGIAGELFF.

The chain is built from TRBV6-2 or TRBV6-3 and TRBJ2-3, with 16 nucleotides matching TRBD2. The length of the CDR3 is 21 residues. Germline loops: CDR1 MNHEY, CDR2 SVGEGT. V shed 5 bases, J shed 1 base, and the junction held 15 bases outside the gene matches. The CDR3 protein is CASSKSPGLAGGPAGTDTQYF. The CDR3 coding sequence is TGTGCCAGCAGTAAGTCGCCGGGACTAGCGGGGGGGCCGGCTGGCACAGATACGCAGTATTTT.

The chain recombines TRBV3-1 (or the pseudogene TRBV3-2) with TRBJ2-6, with 7 bases matching TRBD1. The germline CDR1 and CDR2 sequences are LGHDT and YNNKEL (reference sequence). Trimming at V came to 9 bases and at J to 0 bases, leaving 5 bases not matched to a gene. The CDR3 sequence is 15 residues long. The DNA of the CDR3 is TGTGCCAGTGGGACAGCCCTCTCTGGGGCCAACGTCCTGACTTTC. It encodes CASGTALSGANVLTF.

V and J are TRBV27 and TRBJ1-1; D ambiguous. V was pared by 4 bases and J by 8 bases, with 17 bases between. Germline assignment: CDR1 MNHEY and CDR2 SMNVEV (reference sequence). This CDR3 spans 14 amino acids. The CDR3 DNA is TGTGCCAGCAGTTCACCAAGTCGGGGAGGGGAAGCTTTCTTT. Translated, it gives CASSSPSRGGEAFF.

The DNA of the CDR3 is TGTGCCTGGAGTGTATTGAGTGGCATATACACTGAAGCTTTCTTT. Amino acid sequence: CAWSVLSGIYTEAFF. The chain employs TRBV30 and TRBJ1-1; D unresolved. Germline CDR1 reads GTSNPN; CDR2 reads SVGIG (reference sequence). The CDR3 has 15 amino acids. Trimming left V 0 bases short and J 3 bases short, with 14 bases between.

The rearrangement uses TRBV18 and TRBJ1-1; tentatively, D is TRBD1 (6 bases). The CDR3 contains 13 residues. The ends were cut back, 3 bases at V and 4 bases at J, with 9 bases in the middle. Per the germline V gene, CDR1 is KGHSH and CDR2 is LQKENI. The CDR3 spells CASSPTGGTEAFF. The DNA for the CDR3 is TGTGCCAGCTCACCGACAGGTGGCACTGAAGCTTTCTTT.

The chain employs TRBV27 and TRBJ1-1, with 8 bases that match TRBD1. V was pared by 4 bases and J by 4 bases, with 8 bases of the junction left unmatched. Germline CDR1 reads MNHEY; CDR2 reads SMNVEV (reference sequence). This CDR3 is 15 amino acids long. CDR3 region: CASSYGDRFFTEAFF. The CDR3 nucleotides are TGTGCCAGCAGTTACGGGGACAGGTTTTTCACTGAAGCTTTCTTT.